In its sample, the clone carrying this TCR beta chain was seen a few times. This sample was included in a study of OX40 agonist ivuxolimab in advanced cancers. Libraries were prepared by immunoSEQ multiplex PCR; TCRdb keeps only in-frame clonotypes and omits some of them. Of about 80,000 clones in the sample, around 85% were seen once. The V segment lost 4 bases and the J segment 5 bases; nucleotides outside the gene matches: 8. Germline CDR1 is KGHSH and CDR2 is LQKENI. This CDR3 contains 15 residues. This specimen consisted of CD4+ or CD8+ T cells sorted from blood, obtained in a trial of the OX40 agonist ivuxolimab. The rearrangement links TRBV18 to TRBJ1-1; 9 nucleotides match TRBD1. The TCR sequence derives from an adult with an advanced solid tumor such as melanoma, head and neck, liver or kidney cancer. This CDR3 reads CASSLMDRGRTEAFF. The CDR3 DNA reads TGTGCCAGCTCACTAATGGACAGGGGTCGGACTGAAGCTTTCTTT.